This TCR beta chain was found in a study of T cell repertoires in cytomegalovirus infection. Study background: It was recently identified HLA-C-restricted and well-studied HLA-B-restricted CMV epitopes that the study used. Signatures in public TCR beta sequences pointed to both CMV infection and matching HLA type. Study-level points and caveats: Identification of carriers of CMV plus the relevant HLA was performed using cumulative public TCR beta family frequency. Ex vivo, HLA-C-restricted CMV-specific TCR beta clonotypes prevailed over the rest of the response.

TCRdb redid the calling of the reads with MiXCR, one entry per CDR3 protein. The sample yields around 95,000 distinct CDR3 sequences, about 29% seen once. A note on this clonotype: Its antigen is undetermined.

The V gene lost 4 bases and the J gene lost 4 bases, with 17 bases spanning the gap. Looked up from germline, CDR1 is SGDLS and CDR2 is YYNGEE. The CDR3 consists of 15 residues. The clonotype was recovered from a human donor in good health (CMV status not recorded). Some clones in this sample may be carry-over from other donors' samples. V usage is TRBV9 and J usage is TRBJ1-1; perhaps TRBD1 as D (5 bases). Sample: CD8+ T cells from cultured PBMCs, taken from culture after CMV antigen stimulation. The CDR3 reads CASSTGAGLGTEAFF. In nucleotides, the CDR3 is TGTGCCAGCAGCACCGGGGCTGGGTTGGGCACTGAAGCTTTCTTT.